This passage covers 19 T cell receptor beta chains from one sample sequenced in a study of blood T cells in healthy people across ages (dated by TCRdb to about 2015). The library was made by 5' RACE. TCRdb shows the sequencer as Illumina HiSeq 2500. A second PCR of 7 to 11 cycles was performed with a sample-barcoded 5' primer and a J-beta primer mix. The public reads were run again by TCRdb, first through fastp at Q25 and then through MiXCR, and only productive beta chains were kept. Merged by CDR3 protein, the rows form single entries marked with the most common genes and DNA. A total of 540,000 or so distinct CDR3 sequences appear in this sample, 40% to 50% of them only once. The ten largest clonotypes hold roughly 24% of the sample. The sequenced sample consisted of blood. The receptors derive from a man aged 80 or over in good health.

The DNA for the CDR3 is TGTGCCAGCAGCTTAGCTGGGAATAATGAAAAACTGTTTTTT. Amino acids: CASSLAGNNEKLFF. The rearrangement links TRBV11-2 to TRBJ1-4; D is undetermined. V was clipped by 1 base and J by 4 bases, with 7 bases between them. Germline V gene sequence: CDR1 SGHAT, CDR2 FQNNGV. The CDR3 is made up of 14 amino acids.

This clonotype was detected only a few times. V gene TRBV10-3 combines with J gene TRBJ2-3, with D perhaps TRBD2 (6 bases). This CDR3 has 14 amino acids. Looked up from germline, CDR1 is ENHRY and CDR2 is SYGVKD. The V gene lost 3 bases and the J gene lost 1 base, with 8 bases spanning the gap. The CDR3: CAISDWGGTDTQYF. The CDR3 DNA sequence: TGTGCCATCAGTGATTGGGGGGGCACAGATACGCAGTATTTT.

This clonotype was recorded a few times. The CDR3 loop reads CASSLARGQTSSYNEQFF. As DNA, the CDR3 is TGTGCCAGCAGTTTAGCGCGGGGACAGACAAGCTCCTACAATGAGCAGTTCTTC. V usage is TRBV12-3 or TRBV12-4 and J usage is TRBJ2-1; D may be TRBD1 (7 bases). V was cut by 0 bases and J by 0 bases, with 15 bases left in between. This CDR3 is 18 amino acids long.

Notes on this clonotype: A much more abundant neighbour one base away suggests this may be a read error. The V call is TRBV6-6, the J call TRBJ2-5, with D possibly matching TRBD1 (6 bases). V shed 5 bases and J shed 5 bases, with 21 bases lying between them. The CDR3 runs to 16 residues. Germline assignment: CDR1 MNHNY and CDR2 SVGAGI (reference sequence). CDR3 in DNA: TGTGCCAGCAGTGCCACAGGACAGCCGTTCCCCGAGACCCAGTACTTC. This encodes CASSATGQPFPETQYF.

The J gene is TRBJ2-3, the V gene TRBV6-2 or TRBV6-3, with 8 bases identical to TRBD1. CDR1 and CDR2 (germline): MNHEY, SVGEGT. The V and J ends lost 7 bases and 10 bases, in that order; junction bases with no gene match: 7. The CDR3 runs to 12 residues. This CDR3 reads CASTPGQAAQYF. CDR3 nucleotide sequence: TGTGCCAGCACCCCGGGACAGGCTGCGCAGTATTTT.

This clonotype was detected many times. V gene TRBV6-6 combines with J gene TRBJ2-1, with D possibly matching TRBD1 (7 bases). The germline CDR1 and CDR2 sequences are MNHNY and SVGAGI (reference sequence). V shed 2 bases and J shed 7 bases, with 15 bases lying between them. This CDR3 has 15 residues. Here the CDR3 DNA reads TGTGCCAGCAGTTACCGGAGGGACAGCAAGAATGAGCAGTTCTTC. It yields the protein CASSYRRDSKNEQFF.

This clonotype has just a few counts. This chain's CDR3 is CASSFLGSGALSYEQYF. The CDR3 DNA reads as TGTGCCAGCAGCTTTCTGGGGAGCGGGGCCCTCTCCTACGAGCAGTACTTC. The V gene is TRBV7-2, the J gene TRBJ2-7; 7 nucleotides align to TRBD2. CDR3 length equals 17 residues. Trimming removed 3 bases from V and 0 bases from J; junction bases left unmatched: 11. Germline V CDR1 and CDR2: SGHTA, FQGNSA.

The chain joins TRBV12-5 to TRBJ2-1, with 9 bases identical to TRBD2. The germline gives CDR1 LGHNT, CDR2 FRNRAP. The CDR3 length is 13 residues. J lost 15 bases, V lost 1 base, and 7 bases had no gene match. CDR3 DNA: TGTGCTAGTGGTTTGGAAGCGGGAGGACCCGTGTTCTTC. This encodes CASGLEAGGPVFF. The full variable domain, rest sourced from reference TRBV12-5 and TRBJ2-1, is DARVTQTPRHKVTEMGQEVTMRCQPILGHNTVFWYRQTMMQGLELLAYFRNRAPLDDSGMPKDRFSAEMPDATLATLKIQPSEPRDSAVYFCASGLEAGGPVFFGPGTRLTVL.

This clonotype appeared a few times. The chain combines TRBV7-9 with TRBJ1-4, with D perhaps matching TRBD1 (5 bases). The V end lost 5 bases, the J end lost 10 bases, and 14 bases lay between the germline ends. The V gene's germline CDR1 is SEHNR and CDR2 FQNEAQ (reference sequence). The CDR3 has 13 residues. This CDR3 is CASSPAAGTKLFF. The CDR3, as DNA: TGTGCCAGCAGCCCAGCTGCGGGGACAAAACTGTTTTTT.

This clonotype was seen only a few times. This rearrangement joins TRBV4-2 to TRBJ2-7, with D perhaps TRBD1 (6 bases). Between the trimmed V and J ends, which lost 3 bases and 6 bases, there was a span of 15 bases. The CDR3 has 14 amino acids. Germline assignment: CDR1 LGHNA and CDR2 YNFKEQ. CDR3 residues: CASSQGPTGLEQYF. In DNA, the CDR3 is TGTGCCAGCAGCCAGGGACCGACAGGTCTCGAGCAGTACTTC.

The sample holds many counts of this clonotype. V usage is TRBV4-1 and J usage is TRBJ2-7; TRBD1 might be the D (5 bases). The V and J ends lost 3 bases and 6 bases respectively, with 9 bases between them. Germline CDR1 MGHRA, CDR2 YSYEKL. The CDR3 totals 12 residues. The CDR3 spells CASSHREGEQYF. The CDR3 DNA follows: TGCGCCAGCAGCCACAGGGAAGGCGAGCAGTACTTC.

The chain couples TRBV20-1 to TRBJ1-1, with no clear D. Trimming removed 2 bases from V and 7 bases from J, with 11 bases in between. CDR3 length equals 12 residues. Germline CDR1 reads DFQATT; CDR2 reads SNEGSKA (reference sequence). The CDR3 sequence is CSARPPLSEAFF. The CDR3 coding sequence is TGCAGTGCTAGACCACCCCTGAGTGAAGCTTTCTTT.

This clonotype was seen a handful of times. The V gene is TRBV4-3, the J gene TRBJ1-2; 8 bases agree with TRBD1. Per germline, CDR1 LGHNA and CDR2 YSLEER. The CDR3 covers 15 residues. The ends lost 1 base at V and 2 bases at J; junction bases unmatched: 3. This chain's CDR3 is CASSQVDRENYGYTF. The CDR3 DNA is TGCGCCAGCAGCCAAGTGGACAGGGAAAACTATGGCTACACCTTC.

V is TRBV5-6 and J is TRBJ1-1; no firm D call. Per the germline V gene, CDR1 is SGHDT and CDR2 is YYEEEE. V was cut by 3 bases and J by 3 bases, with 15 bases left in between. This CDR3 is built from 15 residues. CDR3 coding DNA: TGTGCCAGCAGCTGGGTCGGGCGGGCGGACACTGAAGCTTTCTTT. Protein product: CASSWVGRADTEAFF.

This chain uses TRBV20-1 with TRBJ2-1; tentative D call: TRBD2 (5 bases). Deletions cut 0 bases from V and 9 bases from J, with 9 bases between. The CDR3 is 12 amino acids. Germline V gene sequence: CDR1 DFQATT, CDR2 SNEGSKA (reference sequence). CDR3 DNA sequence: TGCAGTGCTAGAGATCCCAGCGGTGAGCAGTTCTTC. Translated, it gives CSARDPSGEQFF.

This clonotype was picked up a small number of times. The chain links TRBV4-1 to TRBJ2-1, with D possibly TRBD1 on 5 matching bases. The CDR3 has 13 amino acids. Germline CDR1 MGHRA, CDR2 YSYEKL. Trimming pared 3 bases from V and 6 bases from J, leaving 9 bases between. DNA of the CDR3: TGCGCCAGCAGCCACCAAAGGGGCAATGAGCAGTTCTTC. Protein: CASSHQRGNEQFF.

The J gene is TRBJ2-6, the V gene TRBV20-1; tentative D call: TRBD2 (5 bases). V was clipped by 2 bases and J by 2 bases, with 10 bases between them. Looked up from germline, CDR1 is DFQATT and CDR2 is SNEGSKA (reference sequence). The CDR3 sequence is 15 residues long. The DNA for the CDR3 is TGCAGTGCTAGACTCACTAGGGCTGGGGCCAACGTCCTGACTTTC. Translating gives CSARLTRAGANVLTF.

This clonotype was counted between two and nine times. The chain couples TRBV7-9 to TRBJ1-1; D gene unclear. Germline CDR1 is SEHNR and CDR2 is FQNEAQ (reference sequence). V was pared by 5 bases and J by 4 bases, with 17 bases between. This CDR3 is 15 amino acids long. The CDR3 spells CASSPTTGLGTEAFF. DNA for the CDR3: TGTGCCAGCAGCCCAACTACGGGCTTGGGCACTGAAGCTTTCTTT.

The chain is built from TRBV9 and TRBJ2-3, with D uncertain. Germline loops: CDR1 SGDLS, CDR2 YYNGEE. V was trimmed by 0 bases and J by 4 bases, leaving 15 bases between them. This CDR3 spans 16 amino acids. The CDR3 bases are TGTGCCAGCAGCGTAGATCTCGGGCGAAGCGCAGATACGCAGTATTTT. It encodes CASSVDLGRSADTQYF.